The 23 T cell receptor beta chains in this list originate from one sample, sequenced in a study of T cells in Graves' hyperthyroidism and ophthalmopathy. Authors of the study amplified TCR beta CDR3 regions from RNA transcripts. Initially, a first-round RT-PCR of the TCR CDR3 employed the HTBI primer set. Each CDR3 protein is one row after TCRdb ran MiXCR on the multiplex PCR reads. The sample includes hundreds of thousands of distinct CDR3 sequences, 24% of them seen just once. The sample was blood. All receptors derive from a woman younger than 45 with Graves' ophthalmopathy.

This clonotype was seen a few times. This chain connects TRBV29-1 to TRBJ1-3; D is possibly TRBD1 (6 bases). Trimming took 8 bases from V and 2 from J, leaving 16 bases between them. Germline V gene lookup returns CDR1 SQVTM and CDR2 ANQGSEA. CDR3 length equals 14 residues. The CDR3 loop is CSIYRDGTGNTIYF. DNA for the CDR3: TGCAGCATCTACAGGGACGGAACTGGAAACACCATATATTTT. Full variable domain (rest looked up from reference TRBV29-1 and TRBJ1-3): SAVISQKPSRDICQRGTSLTIQCQVDSQVTMMFWYRQQPGQSLTLIATANQGSEATYESGFVIDKFPISRPNLTFSTLTVSNMSPEDSSIYLCSIYRDGTGNTIYFGEGSWLTVV.

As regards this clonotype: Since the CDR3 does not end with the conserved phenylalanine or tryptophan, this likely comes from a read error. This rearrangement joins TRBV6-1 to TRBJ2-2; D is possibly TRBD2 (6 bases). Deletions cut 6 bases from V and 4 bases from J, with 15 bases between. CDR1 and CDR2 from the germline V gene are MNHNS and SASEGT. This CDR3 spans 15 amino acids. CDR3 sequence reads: CASRAGRFRTGELFL. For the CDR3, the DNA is TGTGCCAGCAGGGCGGGGAGGTTTCGCACCGGGGAGCTGTTTTTG.

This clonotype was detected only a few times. The DNA for the CDR3 is TGTGCCTGGAGGCGCAGCCGGAACACTGAAGCTTTCTTT. Its protein is CAWRRSRNTEAFF. The genes are TRBV30 and TRBJ1-1; D call uncertain. V was cut by 3 bases and J by 1 base, with 9 bases left in between. The CDR3 length is 13 residues. The germline gives CDR1 GTSNPN, CDR2 SVGIG (reference sequence).

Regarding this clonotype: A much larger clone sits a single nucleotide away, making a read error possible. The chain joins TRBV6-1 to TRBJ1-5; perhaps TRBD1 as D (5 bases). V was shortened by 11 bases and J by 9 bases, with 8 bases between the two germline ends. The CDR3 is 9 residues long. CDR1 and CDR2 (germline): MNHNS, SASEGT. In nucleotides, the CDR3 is TGTGCCTCCCAGGGGCCCCAGCATTTT. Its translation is CASQGPQHF.

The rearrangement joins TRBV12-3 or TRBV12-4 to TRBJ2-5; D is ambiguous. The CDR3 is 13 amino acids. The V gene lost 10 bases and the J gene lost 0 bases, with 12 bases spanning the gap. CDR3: CATAPPDQETQYF. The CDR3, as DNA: TGTGCCACCGCTCCCCCGGACCAAGAGACCCAGTACTTC.

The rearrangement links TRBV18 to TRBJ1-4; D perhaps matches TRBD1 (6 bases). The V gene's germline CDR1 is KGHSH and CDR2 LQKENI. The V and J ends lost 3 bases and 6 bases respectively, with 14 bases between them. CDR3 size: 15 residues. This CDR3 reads CASSPQGLGDEKLFF. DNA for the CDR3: TGTGCCAGCTCACCTCAGGGGCTTGGGGATGAAAAACTGTTTTTT.

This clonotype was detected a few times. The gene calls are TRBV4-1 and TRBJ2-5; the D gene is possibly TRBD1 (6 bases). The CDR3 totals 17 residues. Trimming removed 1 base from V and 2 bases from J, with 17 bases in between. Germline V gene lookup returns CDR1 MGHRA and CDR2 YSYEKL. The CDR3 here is CASSQVPRPGAQETQYF. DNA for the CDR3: TGCGCCAGCAGCCAAGTTCCTAGACCAGGGGCTCAAGAGACCCAGTACTTC.

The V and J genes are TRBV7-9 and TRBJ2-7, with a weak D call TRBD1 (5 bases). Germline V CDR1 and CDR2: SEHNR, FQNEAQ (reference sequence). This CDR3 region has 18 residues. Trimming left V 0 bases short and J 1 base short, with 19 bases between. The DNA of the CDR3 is TGTGCCAGCAGCTTAGCCTTAGGGGCGAACTTTTGGTCCTACGAGCAGTACTTC. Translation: CASSLALGANFWSYEQYF.

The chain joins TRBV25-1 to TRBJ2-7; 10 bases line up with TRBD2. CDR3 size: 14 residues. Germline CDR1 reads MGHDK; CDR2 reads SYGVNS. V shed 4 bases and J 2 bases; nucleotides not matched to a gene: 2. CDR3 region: CASSVSGRAYEQYF. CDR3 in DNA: TGTGCCAGCAGTGTAAGCGGGAGGGCCTACGAGCAGTACTTC.

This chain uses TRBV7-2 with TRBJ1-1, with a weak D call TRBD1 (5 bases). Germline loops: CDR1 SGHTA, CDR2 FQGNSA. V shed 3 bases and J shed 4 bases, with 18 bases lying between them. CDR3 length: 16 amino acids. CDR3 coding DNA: TGTGCCAGCAGCTTGCGGTGGTTGGGGGGGGTCACTGAAGCTTTCTTT. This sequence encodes CASSLRWLGGVTEAFF.

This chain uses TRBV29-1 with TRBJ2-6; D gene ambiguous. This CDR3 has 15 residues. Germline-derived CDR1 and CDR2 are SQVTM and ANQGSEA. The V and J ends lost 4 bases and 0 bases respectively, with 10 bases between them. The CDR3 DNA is TGCAGCGTTGTGGATCCCCTCTCTGGGGCCAACGTCCTGACTTTC. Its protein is CSVVDPLSGANVLTF. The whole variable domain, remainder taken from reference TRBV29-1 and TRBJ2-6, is SAVISQKPSRDICQRGTSLTIQCQVDSQVTMMFWYRQQPGQSLTLIATANQGSEATYESGFVIDKFPISRPNLTFSTLTVSNMSPEDSSIYLCSVVDPLSGANVLTFGAGSRLTVL.

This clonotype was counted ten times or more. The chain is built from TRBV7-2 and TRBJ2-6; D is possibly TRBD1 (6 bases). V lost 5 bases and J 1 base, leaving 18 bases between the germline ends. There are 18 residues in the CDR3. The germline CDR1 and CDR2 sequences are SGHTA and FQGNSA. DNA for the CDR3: TGTGCCAGCAGCCGGGCGCGGCAGGGGAGTTCTGGGGCCAACGTCCTGACTTTC. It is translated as CASSRARQGSSGANVLTF.

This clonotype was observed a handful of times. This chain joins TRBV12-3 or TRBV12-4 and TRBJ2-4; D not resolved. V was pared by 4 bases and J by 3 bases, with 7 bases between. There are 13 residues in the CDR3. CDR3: CASSSPNKNIQYF. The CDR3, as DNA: TGTGCCAGCAGTTCCCCGAACAAAAACATTCAGTACTTC.

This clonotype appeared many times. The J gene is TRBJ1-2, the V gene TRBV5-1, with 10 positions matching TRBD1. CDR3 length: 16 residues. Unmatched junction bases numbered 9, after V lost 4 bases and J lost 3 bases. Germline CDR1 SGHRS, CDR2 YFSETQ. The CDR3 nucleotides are TGCGCCAGCAGCGTCAAACCGGGACAGGGGCACTATGGCTACACCTTC. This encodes CASSVKPGQGHYGYTF. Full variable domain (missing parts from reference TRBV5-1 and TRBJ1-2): KAGVTQTPRYLIKTRGQQVTLSCSPISGHRSVSWYQQTPGQGLQFLFEYFSETQRNKGNFPGRFSGRQFSNSRSEMNVSTLELGDSALYLCASSVKPGQGHYGYTFGSGTRLTVV.

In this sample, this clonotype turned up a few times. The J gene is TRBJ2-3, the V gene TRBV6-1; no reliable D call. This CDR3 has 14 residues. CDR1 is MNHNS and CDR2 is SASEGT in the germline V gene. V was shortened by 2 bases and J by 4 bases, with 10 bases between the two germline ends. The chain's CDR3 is CASSELAVPDTQYF. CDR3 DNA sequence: TGTGCCAGCAGTGAACTGGCGGTTCCAGATACGCAGTATTTT.

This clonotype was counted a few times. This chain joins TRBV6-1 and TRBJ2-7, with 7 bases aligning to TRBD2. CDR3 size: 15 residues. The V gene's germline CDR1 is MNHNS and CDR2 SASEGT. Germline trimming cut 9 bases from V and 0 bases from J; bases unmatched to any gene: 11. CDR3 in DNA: TGTGCCAGTACCTACGGGCGGGGGAACTCCTACGAGCAGTACTTC. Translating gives CASTYGRGNSYEQYF.

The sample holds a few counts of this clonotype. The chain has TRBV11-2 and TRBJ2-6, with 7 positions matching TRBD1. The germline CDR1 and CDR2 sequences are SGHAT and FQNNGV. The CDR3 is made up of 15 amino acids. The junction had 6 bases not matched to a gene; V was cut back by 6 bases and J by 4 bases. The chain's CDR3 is CASRRQGSGANVLTF. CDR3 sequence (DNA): TGTGCCAGCAGACGACAGGGATCCGGGGCCAACGTCCTGACTTTC.

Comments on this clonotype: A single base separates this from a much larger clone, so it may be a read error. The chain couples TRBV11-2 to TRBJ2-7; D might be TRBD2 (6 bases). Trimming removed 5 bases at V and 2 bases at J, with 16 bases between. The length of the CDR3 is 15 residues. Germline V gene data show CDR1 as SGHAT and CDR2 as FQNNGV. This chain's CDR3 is CASSLGPGRPYEQYF. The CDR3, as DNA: TGTGCCAGCAGCCTTGGGCCAGGGAGGCCCTACGAGCAGTACTTC.

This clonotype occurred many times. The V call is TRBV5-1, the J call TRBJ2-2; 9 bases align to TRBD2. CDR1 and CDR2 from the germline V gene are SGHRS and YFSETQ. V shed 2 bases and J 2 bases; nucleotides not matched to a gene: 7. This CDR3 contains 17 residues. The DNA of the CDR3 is TGCGCCAGCAGCTTCCAACTAGCGGGTGCTAACACCGGGGAGCTGTTTTTT. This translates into CASSFQLAGANTGELFF.

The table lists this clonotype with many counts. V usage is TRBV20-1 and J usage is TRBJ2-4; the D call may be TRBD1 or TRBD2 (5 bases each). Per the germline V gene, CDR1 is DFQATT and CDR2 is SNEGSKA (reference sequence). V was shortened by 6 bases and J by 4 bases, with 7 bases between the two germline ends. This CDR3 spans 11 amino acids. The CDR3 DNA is TGCAGTGCGGGACCTAAAAACATTCAGTACTTC. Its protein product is CSAGPKNIQYF.

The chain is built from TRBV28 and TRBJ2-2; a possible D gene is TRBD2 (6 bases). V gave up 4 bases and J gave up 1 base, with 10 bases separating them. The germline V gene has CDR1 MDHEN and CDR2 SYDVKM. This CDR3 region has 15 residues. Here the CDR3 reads CASSWRGLNTGELFF. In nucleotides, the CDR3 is TGTGCCAGCAGTTGGAGGGGACTGAACACCGGGGAGCTGTTTTTT.

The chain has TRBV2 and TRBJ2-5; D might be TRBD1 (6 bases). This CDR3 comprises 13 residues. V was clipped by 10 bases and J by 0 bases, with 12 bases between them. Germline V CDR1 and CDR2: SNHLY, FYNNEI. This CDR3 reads CAIQGTYQETQYF. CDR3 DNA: TGTGCCATCCAAGGGACATACCAAGAGACCCAGTACTTC.

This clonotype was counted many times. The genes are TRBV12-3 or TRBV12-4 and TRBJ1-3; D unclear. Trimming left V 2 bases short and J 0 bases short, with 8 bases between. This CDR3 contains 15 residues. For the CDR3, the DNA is TGTGCCAGCAGTTTAACGTCATTCTCTGGAAACACCATATATTTT. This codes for CASSLTSFSGNTIYF.